This T cell receptor beta chain was sequenced for a study of blood T cells in healthy people across ages. Study observations and caveats: Relative to aged donors, long-lived donors carried more naive CD4+ cells and displayed higher diversity. Shifts in expanded clonotypes may have been confounded by donor CMV status, which was unknown.

A J-beta primer mix and a sample-barcoded 5' primer were used in a second PCR of about 6 to 12 cycles. MiXCR, applied by TCRdb to the 5' RACE reads, yields one record per CDR3 protein. The profile shows approximately 810,000 distinct CDR3 sequences, 30% to 45% of them singletons. Germline assignment: CDR1 SNHLY and CDR2 FYNNEI. V was trimmed by 0 bases and J by 9 bases, leaving 12 bases between them. The CDR3 totals 13 residues. This clonotype came up a few times. Its antigen is unknown. Extraction yielded at least 6 micrograms of total RNA per sample. The chain recombines TRBV2 with TRBJ2-7; no definite D call. This clonotype originated in a man aged 18 to 30 in good health. Sequenced input: blood. CDR3 DNA: TGTGCCAGCAGTGAAGCAGGGCAGTCATCGCAGTACTTC. Residues: CASSEAGQSSQYF.